The 15 T cell receptor beta chains listed next were all sequenced from one sample in a study of blood T cell repertoires in COVID-19. The method was immunoSEQ multiplex PCR; TCRdb's version includes in-frame clones alone and lacks a portion of them. The data contain roughly 250,000 clones, approximately 91% of them singletons. Sequenced material: PBMCs or T cells enriched from blood (not recorded which). Receptors were obtained from a woman between 40 and 55 years old with acute COVID-19.

The chain links TRBV5-1 to TRBJ1-1; D perhaps matches TRBD1 (6 bases). With 4 bases removed from V and 3 bases from J, the gap between germline ends came to 10 bases. The CDR3 length is 13 residues. The germline V gene has CDR1 SGHRS and CDR2 YFSETQ. The CDR3 nucleotides are TGCGCCAGCAGCCCACAGGGATACACTGAAGCTTTCTTT. Translating gives CASSPQGYTEAFF. The full variable domain, completed using reference TRBV5-1 and TRBJ1-1, is KAGVTQTPRYLIKTRGQQVTLSCSPISGHRSVSWYQQTPGQGLQFLFEYFSETQRNKGNFPGRFSGRQFSNSRSEMNVSTLELGDSALYLCASSPQGYTEAFFGQGTRLTVV.

The J gene is TRBJ2-3, the V gene TRBV12-3 or TRBV12-4; D gene uncertain. The CDR3 runs to 11 residues. V was trimmed by 3 bases and J by 6 bases, leaving 4 bases between them. As DNA, the CDR3 is TGTGCCAGCAGTTTCGGGGATACGCAGTATTTT. Amino acid sequence: CASSFGDTQYF.

The CDR3 sequence is CASSRQGGTLHF. The CDR3 nucleotides read TGTGCCAGCTCACGACAGGGCGGTACCCTCCACTTT. The V gene is TRBV18, the J gene TRBJ1-6; TRBD1 aligns across 7 bases. Trimming cost V 4 bases and J 14 bases; bases outside gene matches: 5. Germline V lookup: CDR1 KGHSH, CDR2 LQKENI. CDR3 length: 12 residues.

This clone appeared once. The chain joins TRBV7-2 to TRBJ1-3; 7 bases map to TRBD1. V lost 1 base and J lost 0; bases outside the gene matches: 3. This CDR3 region has 16 residues. The germline gives CDR1 SGHTA, CDR2 FQGNSA. CDR3 coding DNA: TGTGCCAGCAGCTTAGGGACAGGTAGCTCTGGAAACACCATATATTTT. This gives the protein CASSLGTGSSGNTIYF. The complete variable domain, with remaining parts taken from reference TRBV7-2 and TRBJ1-3, reads GAGVSQSPSNKVTEKGKDVELRCDPISGHTALYWYRQSLGQGLEFLIYFQGNSAPDKSGLPSDRFSAERTGGSVSTLTIQRTQQEDSAVYLCASSLGTGSSGNTIYFGEGSWLTVV.

The CDR3 here is CASRPQGKGNSPLHF. Here the CDR3 DNA reads TGTGCCAGCAGACCACAGGGGAAAGGCAATTCACCCCTCCACTTT. This chain uses TRBV2 with TRBJ1-6; 7 nucleotides align to TRBD1. Losses at the gene ends were 6 bases for V and 7 bases for J; bases not matched to a gene: 9. Germline CDR1 SNHLY, CDR2 FYNNEI. The CDR3 is 15 amino acids.

In the case of this clone: The identical CDR3 is also encoded by other nucleotide sequences in the sample. This chain uses TRBV6-2 or TRBV6-3 with TRBJ2-5; D is unclear. The CDR3 sequence is 12 residues long. V lost 0 bases and J lost 4, with 3 bases in between. The germline V gene encodes CDR1 MNHEY and CDR2 SVGEGT. The CDR3 DNA is TGTGCCAGCAGTTACTCGAGAGAGACCCAGTACTTC. It codes for CASSYSRETQYF.

V gene TRBV7-3 combines with J gene TRBJ2-5; 9 nucleotides agree with TRBD1. Trimming removed 5 bases from V and 4 bases from J; junction bases left unmatched: 8. The V gene's germline CDR1 is SGHTA and CDR2 FQGTGA. CDR3 size: 15 residues. The DNA of the CDR3 is TGTGCCAGCAGCGCATCGCCGGGACAGGGAGAGACCCAGTACTTC. It codes for CASSASPGQGETQYF.

The rearrangement links TRBV5-1 to TRBJ1-2; 7 positions match TRBD1. This CDR3 has 14 amino acids. V shed 0 bases, J shed 3 bases, and the junction held 2 bases outside the gene matches. The germline CDR1 and CDR2 sequences are SGHRS and YFSETQ. The CDR3 nucleotides are TGCGCCAGCAGCTTGGGACAGGGAGACTATGGCTACACCTTC. This sequence encodes CASSLGQGDYGYTF.

The gene calls are TRBV15 and TRBJ2-2, with D tentatively TRBD2 (5 bases). V lost 0 bases and J lost 1, with 12 bases in between. From germline, CDR1 is LNHNV and CDR2 YYDKDF (reference sequence). CDR3 length: 17 amino acids. The CDR3 bases are TGTGCCACCAGCAGAGAGAGCGAGGGTGGGAACACCGGGGAGCTGTTTTTT. This codes for CATSRESEGGNTGELFF.

A few counts support this clone. The chain employs TRBV5-1 and TRBJ1-2; D is perhaps TRBD1 (6 bases). Germline CDR1 and CDR2: SGHRS and YFSETQ. V lost 2 bases, J lost 4 bases, and 9 bases lay in between. The CDR3 has 13 amino acids. The CDR3 region is CASSFDRFYGYTF. The CDR3 coding sequence is TGCGCCAGCAGCTTCGACAGGTTCTATGGCTACACCTTC.

This clone appeared a single time. CDR3 loop: CASGQDLSSPLHF. The CDR3 region has the DNA TGTGCCAGCGGACAGGACCTTTCTTCACCCCTCCACTTT. The genes are TRBV9 and TRBJ1-6, with 7 bases fitting TRBD1. The CDR3 loop spans 13 amino acids. V lost 7 bases to trimming and J lost 9 bases; unmatched junction nucleotides: 7. Looked up from germline, CDR1 is SGDLS and CDR2 is YYNGEE.

This chain connects TRBV5-5 to TRBJ2-7, with TRBD1 matching 7 bases. After removal of 5 bases from V and 4 bases from J, the junction contained 15 bases not matched to a gene. This CDR3 is 16 amino acids long. Germline V gives CDR1 SGHKS, CDR2 YYEKEE (reference sequence). For the CDR3, the DNA is TGTGCCAGCAGTATAGGTAGGGCAGGGGGAATTTACGAGCAGTACTTC. Translation: CASSIGRAGGIYEQYF.

V is TRBV19 and J is TRBJ2-1; 11 bases map to TRBD2. V lost 4 bases, J lost 7 bases, and 3 bases stayed unmatched. This CDR3 contains 14 residues. The germline CDR1 and CDR2 sequences are LNHDA and SQIVND (reference sequence). CDR3 loop: CASSRASGGNEQFF. The CDR3 bases are TGTGCCAGTAGTAGGGCTAGCGGGGGGAATGAGCAGTTCTTC.

The rearrangement uses TRBV6-5 and TRBJ2-2; D is unresolved. Germline-derived CDR1 and CDR2 are MNHEY and SVGAGI. The CDR3 extends over 15 amino acids. V shed 7 bases and J shed 0 bases, with 12 bases lying between them. CDR3 in DNA: TGTGCCAGCACCACGAGGCAGACGAACACCGGGGAGCTGTTTTTT. It specifies CASTTRQTNTGELFF.

The J gene is TRBJ2-3, the V gene TRBV11-3; 12 bases are a match to TRBD2. Germline values: CDR1 SGHNT, CDR2 YENEEA. The J segment lost 4 bases and the V segment lost 5 bases, leaving 10 bases of the junction unmatched. The CDR3 contains 17 residues. The CDR3 sequence: CASSPRTLAGGPDTQYF. CDR3 nucleotide sequence: TGTGCCAGCAGCCCTCGCACACTAGCGGGGGGTCCAGATACGCAGTATTTT. The whole variable domain, remainder taken from reference TRBV11-3 and TRBJ2-3, is EAGVVQSPRYKIIEKKQPVAFWCNPISGHNTLYWYLQNLGQGPELLIRYENEEAVDDSQLPKDRFSAERLKGVDSTLKIQPAELGDSAVYLCASSPRTLAGGPDTQYFGPGTRLTVL.